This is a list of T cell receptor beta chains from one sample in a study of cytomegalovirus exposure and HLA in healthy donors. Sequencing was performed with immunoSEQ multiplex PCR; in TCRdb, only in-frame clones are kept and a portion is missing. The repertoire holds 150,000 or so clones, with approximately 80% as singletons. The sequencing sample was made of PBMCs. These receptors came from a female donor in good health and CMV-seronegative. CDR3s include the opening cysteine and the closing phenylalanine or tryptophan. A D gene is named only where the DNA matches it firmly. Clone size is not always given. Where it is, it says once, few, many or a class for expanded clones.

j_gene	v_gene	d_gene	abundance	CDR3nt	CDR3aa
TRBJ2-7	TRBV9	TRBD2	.	TGTGCCAGCAGCGCATCCACTGGGGGGGGATCCTACGAGCAGTACTTC	CASSASTGGGSYEQYF
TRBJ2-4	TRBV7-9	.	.	TGTGCCAGCAGCTCAGGTCCGAGGGACATTCAGTACTTC	CASSSGPRDIQYF
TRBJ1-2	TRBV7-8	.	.	TGTGCCAGCAGCTTAGCCGGCGGGGATGGCTACACCTTC	CASSLAGGDGYTF
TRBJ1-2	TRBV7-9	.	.	TGTGCCAGCAGCCCTAGGGGGGGCAACTATGGCTACACCTTC	CASSPRGGNYGYTF
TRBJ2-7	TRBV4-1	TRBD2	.	TGCGCCAGCAGCCAAGATCCTAGCGGACCTCTACGCGAGCAGTACTTC	CASSQDPSGPLREQYF
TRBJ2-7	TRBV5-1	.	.	TGCGCCAGCAGCTTGGGTCCGTTTGGAGCTTCTCCGACCTCCTACGAGCAGTACTTC	CASSLGPFGASPTSYEQYF
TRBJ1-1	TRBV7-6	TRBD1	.	TGTGCCAGCAGCTTAGGACAGGGGGCCATTGAAGCTTTCTTT	CASSLGQGAIEAFF
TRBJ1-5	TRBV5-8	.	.	TGTGCCAGCAGCTTGGCCAGTGGGGGCACCCAGCATTTT	CASSLASGGTQHF
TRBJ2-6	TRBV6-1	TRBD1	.	TGTGCCAGCAGTGAAGCGCCGGGACAGGTGTCGGCCAACGTCCTGACTTTC	CASSEAPGQVSANVLTF
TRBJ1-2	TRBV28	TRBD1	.	TGTGCCAGCAGTTTACAGAGACAGGTCCCGGGACAGGGGCGCCGGGGGTATGGCTACACCTTC	CASSLQRQVPGQGRRGYGYTF
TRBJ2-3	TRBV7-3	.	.	TGTGCCAGCAGTCAAACAGGGTTCACAGATACGCAGTATTTT	CASSQTGFTDTQYF
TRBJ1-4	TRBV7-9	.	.	TGTGCCAGCAGCCTAGCCGCTTTTAGCGAAAAACTGTTTTTT	CASSLAAFSEKLFF
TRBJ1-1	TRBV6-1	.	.	TGTGCCAGCAGTGAAGATGTCGGGGAAACTGAAGCTTTCTTT	CASSEDVGETEAFF
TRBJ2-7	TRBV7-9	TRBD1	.	TGTGCCAGCCACGGAGGCAGGGGGTACGAGCAGTACTTC	CASHGGRGYEQYF
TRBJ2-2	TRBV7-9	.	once	TGTGCCAGCAGCGTCGGACACAAACAGAACACCGGGGAGCTGTTTTTT	CASSVGHKQNTGELFF
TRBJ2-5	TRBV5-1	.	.	TGCGCCAGCAGCTTGGGGCAGGCCGAAGAGACCCAGTACTTC	CASSLGQAEETQYF
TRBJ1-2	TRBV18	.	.	TGTGCCAGCTCACCACTGTCTTCCTCCGTTGGCTACACCTTC	CASSPLSSSVGYTF
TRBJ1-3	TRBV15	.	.	TGTGCCACCAGCCGAAGAGGGGGAGGAAACACCATATATTTT	CATSRRGGGNTIYF
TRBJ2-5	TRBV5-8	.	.	TGTGCCAGCGGACAACAAGAGACCCAGTACTTC	CASGQQETQYF
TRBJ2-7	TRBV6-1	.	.	TGTGCCAGCAGTGAAGTGATATACAGGAACGGGGAGCAGTACTTC	CASSEVIYRNGEQYF
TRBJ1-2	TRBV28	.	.	TGTGCCAGCAGTTTAGGGCAGGGGCTTTATGGCTACACCTTC	CASSLGQGLYGYTF
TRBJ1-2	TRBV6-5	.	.	TGTGCCAGCAGTTCGGGGGGGTACTATGGCTACACCTTC	CASSSGGYYGYTF
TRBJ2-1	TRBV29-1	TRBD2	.	TGCAGCGTTGTCCCAGCGGGAACCTACAATGAGCAGTTCTTC	CSVVPAGTYNEQFF
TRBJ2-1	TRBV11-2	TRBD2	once	TGTGCCAGCAGCTACGGGACTAGCAGGTATGAGCAGTTCTTC	CASSYGTSRYEQFF
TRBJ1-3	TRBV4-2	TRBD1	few	TGTGCCAGCAGCCAGTCCACAGGGGGCGTCGGTGGAAACACCATATATTTT	CASSQSTGGVGGNTIYF
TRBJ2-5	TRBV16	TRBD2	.	TGTGCCAGCAGCCAATCGGCAGGCATGGGAGGGGAGACCCAGTACTTC	CASSQSAGMGGETQYF
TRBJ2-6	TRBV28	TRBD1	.	TGTGCCAGCAGCTTACGGGACAGGGGCCGCCTTAACTCTGGGGCCAACGTCCTGACTTTC	CASSLRDRGRLNSGANVLTF
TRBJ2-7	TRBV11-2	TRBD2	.	TGTGCCAGCAGCTTCCCCCGATCCACTAGCGGGCACCGCTACGAGCAGTACTTC	CASSFPRSTSGHRYEQYF
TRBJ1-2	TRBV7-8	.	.	TGTGCCAGCAGCTTAGAGCAGCGGGGCCTGGGTAACTATGGCTACACCTTC	CASSLEQRGLGNYGYTF
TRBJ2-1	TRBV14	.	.	TGTGCCAGCAGAAAGTCCAGCGGACCGTCAGATGAGCAGTTCTTC	CASRKSSGPSDEQFF
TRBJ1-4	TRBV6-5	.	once	TGTGCCAGCAGTTACTCGAGACATGGAGGACTGTTTTTT	CASSYSRHGGLFF